This is a list of T cell receptor beta chains from one sample in a study of blood T cell repertoires in COVID-19. Using immunoSEQ multiplex PCR, the repertoire was profiled, and TCRdb retains in-frame clones only, with some absent. The sample holds about 320,000 clones; more than 90% are singletons and the top ten take 2.6%. Sample: PBMCs or T cells enriched from blood (not recorded which). All receptors come from a man between 60 and 70 years old who had recovered from COVID-19. Both conserved end residues are part of each CDR3. D genes are given only for firm matches. Only some rows state a clone size, as once, few, many or a class for expanded clones.

V,size,D,J,DNA,CDR3
TRBV30,NA,NA,TRBJ1-1,TGTGCCTGGAGTCGTGGAGTGGACACTGAAGCTTTCTTT,CAWSRGVDTEAFF
TRBV2,NA,NA,TRBJ1-5,TGTGCCAGCAGTGAATCCCCGACGGGTTATAGCAATCAGCCCCAGCATTTT,CASSESPTGYSNQPQHF
TRBV9,NA,TRBD2,TRBJ2-1,TGTGCCAGCAGCGTAGGTGCTAGCGGAGACTACAATGAGCAGTTCTTC,CASSVGASGDYNEQFF
TRBV4-2,once,TRBD1,TRBJ1-4,TGTGCCAGCAGCAGGACAGGGAATGAAAAACTGTTTTTT,CASSRTGNEKLFF
TRBV2,NA,NA,TRBJ1-6,TGTGCCAGCAGTGACAGGGACTTTCGTTTTTCACCCCTCCACTTT,CASSDRDFRFSPLHF
TRBV10-1,NA,TRBD2,TRBJ2-3,TGCGCCAGCAGTGATTCCGGGACTAGCGGAGTGGGAACTAGCACAGATACGCAGTATTTT,CASSDSGTSGVGTSTDTQYF
TRBV7-3,NA,NA,TRBJ2-2,TGTGCCAGCAGCACCGGACAGAACACCGGGGAGCTGTTTTTT,CASSTGQNTGELFF
TRBV27,NA,TRBD1,TRBJ2-3,TGTGCCAGCAGTTTACAGGGGGCGTTTCTGGATACGCAGTATTTT,CASSLQGAFLDTQYF
TRBV9,NA,NA,TRBJ1-3,TGTGCCAGCAGCGTAGCGTATGGAAACACCATATATTTT,CASSVAYGNTIYF
TRBV6-6,NA,NA,TRBJ1-1,TGTGCCAGCAGTTACCTCTGGAACACTGAAGCTTTCTTT,CASSYLWNTEAFF
TRBV10-3,NA,TRBD2,TRBJ2-4,TGCGCCATCAGTCCCGCCGGACTAGCGGGGGAGGAGGCGGGGCAGTACTTC,CAISPAGLAGEEAGQYF
TRBV11-2,NA,TRBD2,TRBJ2-5,TGTGCCAGCAGACGACTAGCGGGAAATAGAGAGACCCAGTACTTC,CASRRLAGNRETQYF
TRBV10-2,NA,NA,TRBJ1-5,TGCGCCAGCAGTGACAGGCAGGTTTATCAGCCCCAGCATTTT,CASSDRQVYQPQHF
TRBV3-1/TRBV3-2,NA,TRBD1,TRBJ1-1,TGTGCCAGCAGCACCCAGGGGGCCACTGAAGCTTTCTTT,CASSTQGATEAFF
TRBV15,NA,NA,TRBJ1-3,TGTGCCACCAGCAGCGAACAGGGTTGGGCTGGAAACACCATATATTTT,CATSSEQGWAGNTIYF
TRBV20-1,NA,NA,TRBJ2-7,TGCAGTGCTAGTGGAGGGAGTTCCTACGAGCAGTACTTC,CSASGGSSYEQYF
TRBV5-3,NA,NA,TRBJ1-5,TGTGCCAGAAGCCGTGGGGAGTATAGCAATCAGCCCCAGCATTTT,CARSRGEYSNQPQHF
TRBV6-4,NA,NA,TRBJ2-3,TGTGCCAGCAGTGCGGGCAGGGACACAGATACGCAGTATTTT,CASSAGRDTDTQYF
TRBV5-5,NA,TRBD1,TRBJ1-1,TGTGCCAGCAGCTTGGCCTTTGGACAGGGTTTAACGGCTTTCTTT,CASSLAFGQGLTAFF
TRBV29-1,NA,NA,TRBJ1-1,TGCAGCGTTGATGGAGCAATGAACACTGAAGCTTTCTTT,CSVDGAMNTEAFF
TRBV5-1,few,NA,TRBJ2-7,TGCGCCAGCACGGGTGTGGGTGGTTCCTACGAGCAGTACTTC,CASTGVGGSYEQYF
TRBV6-1,NA,TRBD1,TRBJ1-5,TGTGCCAGCAGTGACGGGGACAGGAATCAGCCCCAGCATTTT,CASSDGDRNQPQHF
TRBV6-2/TRBV6-3,NA,NA,TRBJ1-5,TGTGCCAGCAGTTACCGCGCTCGTTATAGCAATCAGCCCCAGCATTTT,CASSYRARYSNQPQHF
TRBV5-4,NA,TRBD2,TRBJ2-3,TGTGCCAGCAGCTCCGCGGGGGGCCCATACACAGATACGCAGTATTTT,CASSSAGGPYTDTQYF
TRBV5-1,NA,TRBD2,TRBJ2-3,TGCGCCAGCAGCTTCAGTAGCGGGGGGCTCACAGATACGCAGTATTTT,CASSFSSGGLTDTQYF
TRBV6-5,NA,TRBD1,TRBJ2-3,TGTGCCAGCAGTCGACAGGGGATGAGCACAGATACGCAGTATTTT,CASSRQGMSTDTQYF
TRBV5-1,NA,NA,TRBJ1-4,TGCGCCAGCAGCTTGGTACCAGGTGATAGTGAAAAACTGTTTTTT,CASSLVPGDSEKLFF
TRBV3-1/TRBV3-2,NA,NA,TRBJ1-6,TGTGCCAGCAGCCCCCAGGGATCTTTTAATTCACCCCTCCACTTT,CASSPQGSFNSPLHF
TRBV7-9,NA,TRBD2,TRBJ2-1,TGTGCCAGCAGCCCACGACTAGCGGTAGATTACAATGAGCAGTTCTTC,CASSPRLAVDYNEQFF
TRBV19,NA,NA,TRBJ1-6,TGTGCCAGTAGTGGGGGGGCCCATAATTCACCCCTCCACTTT,CASSGGAHNSPLHF